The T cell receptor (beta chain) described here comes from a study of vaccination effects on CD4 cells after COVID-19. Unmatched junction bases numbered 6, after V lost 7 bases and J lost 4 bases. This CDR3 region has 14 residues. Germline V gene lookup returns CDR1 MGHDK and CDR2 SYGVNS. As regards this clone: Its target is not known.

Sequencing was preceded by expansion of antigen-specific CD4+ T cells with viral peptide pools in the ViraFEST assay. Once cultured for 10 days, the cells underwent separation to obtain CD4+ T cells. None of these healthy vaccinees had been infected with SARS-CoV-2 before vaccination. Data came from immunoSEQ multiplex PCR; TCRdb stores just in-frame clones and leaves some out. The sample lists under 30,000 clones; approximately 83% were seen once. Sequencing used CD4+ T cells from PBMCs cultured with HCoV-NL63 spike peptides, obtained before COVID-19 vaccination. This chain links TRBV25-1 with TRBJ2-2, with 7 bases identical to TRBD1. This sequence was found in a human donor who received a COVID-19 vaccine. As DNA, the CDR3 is TGTGCCAGCATCGGGGACAGTGGCACCGGGGAGCTGTTTTTT. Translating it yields CASIGDSGTGELFF. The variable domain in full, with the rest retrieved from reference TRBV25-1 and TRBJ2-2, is EADIYQTPRYLVIGTGKKITLECSQTMGHDKMYWYQQDPGMELHLIHYSYGVNSTEKGDLSSESTVSRIRTEHFPLTLESARPSHTSQYLCASIGDSGTGELFFGEGSRLTVL.